The following is a TCR beta chain sequence with its context. In Seattle, patients joined the study during active infection and were tracked longitudinally. These data originate in a study of blood T cell repertoires in COVID-19. Study as a whole: Some COVID-19 samples were acute and others convalescent; all came from the United States, Italy and Spain.

V was shortened by 0 bases and J by 4 bases, with 16 bases between the two germline ends. The CDR3 totals 16 residues. CDR1 and CDR2 from the germline V gene are SGHRS and YFSETQ. How the authors handled the data: Amplification of reference gene primers provided the estimated nucleated cell counts. The assay was immunoSEQ multiplex PCR, and TCRdb's table has in-frame clones only and misses some. That table is the source of V, J and clone size, and D and trimming were worked out from the DNA. The profile covers fewer than 450,000 clones, with 70% to 90% appearing a single time and roughly an eighth taken by the ten largest.

The receptor was isolated from a woman in her 50s with COVID-19, enrolled during active disease. The V gene is TRBV5-1, the J gene TRBJ1-1; D might be TRBD1 (5 bases). The sample taken for sequencing was peripheral blood. The CDR3 DNA reads TGCGCCAGCAGCTTGGATTCATCAGGGTTATTCACTGAAGCTTTCTTT. It specifies CASSLDSSGLFTEAFF.